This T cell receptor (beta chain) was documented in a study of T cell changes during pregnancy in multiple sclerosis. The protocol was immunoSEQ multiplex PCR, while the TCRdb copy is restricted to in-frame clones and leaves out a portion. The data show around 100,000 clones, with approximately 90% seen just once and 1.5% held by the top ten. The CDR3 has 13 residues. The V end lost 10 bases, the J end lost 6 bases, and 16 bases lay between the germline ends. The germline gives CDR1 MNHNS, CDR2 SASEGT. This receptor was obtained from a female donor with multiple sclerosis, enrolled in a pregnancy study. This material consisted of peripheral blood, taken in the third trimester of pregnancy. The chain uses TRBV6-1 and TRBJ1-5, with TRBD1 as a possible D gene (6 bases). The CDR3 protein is CATRDTGFQPQHF. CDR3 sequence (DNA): TGTGCCACCAGGGATACAGGGTTTCAGCCCCAGCATTTT.